This record looks at one T cell receptor beta chain sequence and its context. Authors' analysis steps: Reference gene primer amplification yielded estimated nucleated cell counts. TCRdb's copy holds only in-frame clones and misses some; the assay was immunoSEQ multiplex PCR. The V and J calls and the clone size are those of that table, but D and trimming were determined from the DNA. This sample has under 250,000 clones, with 92% found just once. These data belong to a study of blood T cell repertoires in COVID-19. Whole-study context: There were acute and convalescent COVID-19 samples, and they came from the United States, Italy and Spain.

Germline loops: CDR1 LNHDA, CDR2 SQIVND (reference sequence). V lost 4 bases and J 4 bases, leaving 14 bases between the germline ends. CDR3 length equals 14 residues. The rearrangement uses TRBV19 and TRBJ2-7, with D perhaps TRBD1 (6 bases). The TCR comes from a man between 25 and 39 years old with acute or convalescent COVID-19. The sequenced sample consisted of peripheral blood. CDR3 loop: CASSSPGQFYEQYF. The DNA for the CDR3 is TGTGCCAGTAGTAGCCCCGGACAGTTTTACGAGCAGTACTTC.